This T cell receptor (beta chain) is drawn from a study of lung T cells in sarcoidosis with Löfgren's syndrome. Study as a whole: Analyses focused on Löfgren's syndrome patients. Study-wide results and limits: Recognition of an unidentified sarcoidosis antigen was only suggested. Versus controls, Löfgren's syndrome patients reportedly showed TRAV12-1 and TRBV2 as most expanded. Multiple Löfgren's syndrome patients reportedly shared TRAV12-1 and TRBV2 CDR3 motifs, suggesting public CD4+ TCRs.

CDR3 length equals 15 residues. The germline CDR1 and CDR2 sequences are SGHAT and FQNNGV. TCRdb called the reads again in MiXCR, with one record for every CDR3 protein. The sample consists of some 3,100 distinct CDR3 sequences, 15% to 20% of them appearing once. As regards this clonotype: Its antigen is not identified. At one of its ends the junction is not consistent with the germline gene, which may arise from a read error.

The chain recombines TRBV11-2 with TRBJ2-3; D is possibly TRBD1 (6 bases). Sequenced input: CD4+ T cells from bronchoalveolar lavage. This clonotype was obtained from a human donor with sarcoidosis (Löfgren's syndrome or another form), or a control subject (not recorded which). This CDR3 reads CASSSGTRATDTRYF. CDR3 DNA: TGTGCCAGCAGCTCCGGGACAAGGGCCACAGATACGCGGTATTTT.